This T cell receptor (beta chain) was recovered during a study of PD-1 blockade in classical Hodgkin lymphoma. Study outcomes and limitations: Nivolumab initiated under 1 year post-ASCT led to patient exclusion. It was reported that newly diagnosed patients had less baseline TCR diversity than healthy donors.

Regarding this clone: Its matching antigen is unknown.

Sequenced by immunoSEQ multiplex PCR; TCRdb stores in-frame clones only, minus some. The sample lists some 12,000 clones; around three quarters were seen once. The CDR3 loop spans 16 amino acids. From germline, CDR1 is SGHVS and CDR2 FQNEAQ. J lost 5 bases, V lost 5 bases, and 10 bases had no gene match. Each patient relapsed following autologous stem cell transplantation, and prior brentuximab vedotin exposure differed. The sequenced sample was peripheral blood mononuclear cells (PBMCs), obtained at baseline. The chain employs TRBV7-8 and TRBJ2-5; 11 bases map to TRBD1. The TCR comes from a human donor with classical Hodgkin lymphoma. The CDR3 DNA follows: TGTGCCAGCAGCCTAGGGTCCGGGACAGGGGGGGAGACCCAGTACTTC. Residues: CASSLGSGTGGETQYF.